This TCR beta chain came from a study of T cells in Graves' hyperthyroidism and ophthalmopathy. This clonotype appeared a few times. The germline CDR1 and CDR2 sequences are SNHLY and FYNNEI. V was trimmed by 0 bases and J by 3 bases, leaving 8 bases between them. The CDR3 totals 14 residues. RNA transcripts yielded amplified TCR beta CDR3 regions. The TCR CDR3 was amplified in a first-round RT-PCR using the HTBI primer set. TCRdb reprocessed the multiplex PCR reads via MiXCR and lists one record per CDR3 protein. The sample lists 45,000 to 55,000 distinct CDR3 sequences; approximately 53% were seen once.

This clonotype was sampled from a man aged 18 to 30 with Graves' hyperthyroidism. J is TRBJ1-2 and V is TRBV2; no definite D call. Source material: peripheral blood or thyroid tissue (not recorded which). In DNA, the CDR3 is TGTGCCAGCAGTGAAGCTCCCAGATACTATGGCTACACCTTC. Its translation: CASSEAPRYYGYTF.